Listed here are 17 T cell receptor beta chains from one sample, sequenced in a study of radiotherapy plus CTLA-4 blockade in lung cancer. The method was immunoSEQ multiplex PCR; TCRdb's version includes in-frame clones alone and lacks a portion of them. The table shows 100,000 or so clones, with roughly four fifths occurring only once. The sample in question was peripheral blood, obtained from a patient treated with radiotherapy plus ipilimumab. The origin of the receptors is a human donor with non-small cell lung cancer that progressed on radiotherapy plus ipilimumab.

The chain joins TRBV15 to TRBJ1-5; no reliable D call. This CDR3 has 14 amino acids. Germline lookup yields CDR1 LNHNV and CDR2 YYDKDF (reference sequence). V lost 1 base, J lost 6 bases, and 10 bases lay in between. This CDR3 reads CATSRGRDFQPQHF. The CDR3 DNA follows: TGTGCCACCAGCAGAGGTCGCGATTTTCAGCCCCAGCATTTT.

The V gene is TRBV30, the J gene TRBJ2-2; D possibly uses TRBD1 or TRBD2 (7 bases each). The CDR3 has 15 residues. Trimming pared 3 bases from V and 7 bases from J, leaving 18 bases between. CDR1 is GTSNPN and CDR2 is SVGIG in the germline V gene (reference sequence). CDR3 region: CAWRGGGSGIGELFF. The CDR3 DNA sequence: TGTGCCTGGAGGGGAGGGGGCTCGGGTATCGGGGAGCTGTTTTTT.

The chain uses TRBV4-3 and TRBJ2-7; TRBD2 might be the D (6 bases). This CDR3 contains 15 residues. The ends were cut back, 0 bases at V and 7 bases at J, with 16 bases in the middle. The V gene's germline CDR1 is LGHNA and CDR2 YSLEER. The CDR3 coding sequence is TGCGCCAGCAGCCAAGACAGGCGGGGCGAGGCGGAGCAGTACTTC. Its protein is CASSQDRRGEAEQYF.

CDR3 DNA: TGTGCCAGCAGTGCCGTGGCGGGTGGCAATCAGCCCCAGCATTTT. Translation gives CASSAVAGGNQPQHF. This chain uses TRBV6-1 with TRBJ1-5; D gene unclear. Germline CDR1 and CDR2: MNHNS and SASEGT. The CDR3 runs 15 residues. Trimming pared 4 bases from V and 2 bases from J, leaving 12 bases between.

V gene TRBV5-6 combines with J gene TRBJ2-3, with D possibly TRBD2 on 6 matching bases. V dropped 4 bases and J dropped 0 bases, with 21 bases sitting between them. The CDR3 spans 18 residues. In germline, CDR1 is SGHDT, CDR2 YYEEEE. The CDR3 loop reads CASSRGVAVRFSTDTQYF. The CDR3 DNA reads TGTGCCAGCAGCCGAGGGGTAGCGGTCCGGTTTAGCACAGATACGCAGTATTTT. The full variable domain, with the rest looked up from reference TRBV5-6 and TRBJ2-3, is DAGVTQSPTHLIKTRGQQVTLRCSPKSGHDTVSWYQQALGQGPQFIFQYYEEEERQRGNFPDRFSGHQFPNYSSELNVNALLLGDSALYLCASSRGVAVRFSTDTQYFGPGTRLTVL.

This clone was detected only once. The CDR3 DNA reads as TGTGCCAGCAGCCCAGTCGGGTACAGGGCGGGCACTGAAGCTTTCTTT. Residues: CASSPVGYRAGTEAFF. This chain links TRBV11-1 with TRBJ1-1, with D possibly TRBD1 on 6 matching bases. Trimming took off 5 bases at V and 4 bases at J, with 20 bases between the two ends. Germline V gene lookup returns CDR1 SGHAT and CDR2 FQDESV (reference sequence). The CDR3 has 16 residues.

The V and J genes are TRBV30 and TRBJ2-7, with 12 bases lining up with TRBD1. Per the germline V gene, CDR1 is GTSNPN and CDR2 is SVGIG (reference sequence). V lost 5 bases and J lost 7; bases outside the gene matches: 6. CDR3 length: 13 amino acids. The CDR3: CAWSGQGAGEQYF. CDR3 nucleotides: TGTGCCTGGTCGGGACAGGGGGCGGGGGAGCAGTACTTC.

The V gene is TRBV7-2, the J gene TRBJ1-5; possible D gene TRBD1, 5 bases. This CDR3 spans 17 amino acids. Trimming took 0 bases from V and 3 from J, leaving 15 bases between them. Germline assignment: CDR1 SGHTA and CDR2 FQGNSA. The CDR3 sequence is CASSLAPPTVLNQPQHF. CDR3 DNA: TGTGCCAGCAGCTTAGCCCCACCGACAGTCCTCAATCAGCCCCAGCATTTT.

The J gene is TRBJ2-2, the V gene TRBV11-3, with D perhaps TRBD1 or TRBD2 (7 bases each). Trimming left V 3 bases short and J 5 bases short, with 13 bases between. The CDR3 consists of 15 residues. Per germline, CDR1 SGHNT and CDR2 YENEEA. The CDR3 DNA reads as TGTGCCAGCAGCTTCCACAGGGGAGGGACCGGGGAGCTGTTTTTT. Translated: CASSFHRGGTGELFF.

The rearrangement links TRBV27 to TRBJ2-2, with a possible D match to TRBD1 (5 bases). V gave up 4 bases and J gave up 1 base, with 13 bases separating them. The CDR3 has 16 amino acids. CDR1 and CDR2 from the germline V gene are MNHEY and SMNVEV (reference sequence). The chain's CDR3 is CASSYGNTGNTGELFF. The DNA of the CDR3 is TGTGCCAGCAGTTATGGGAATACAGGGAACACCGGGGAGCTGTTTTTT.

This rearrangement joins TRBV19 to TRBJ1-2; 7 nucleotides agree with TRBD1. The germline V gene encodes CDR1 LNHDA and CDR2 SQIVND (reference sequence). V gave up 5 bases and J gave up 8 bases; unmatched junction bases: 11. The length of the CDR3 is 14 residues. DNA of the CDR3: TGTGCCAGTAGTCCCCAGACAGGGCGTGGCGGCTACACCTTC. Residues: CASSPQTGRGGYTF.

The rearrangement uses TRBV14 and TRBJ1-2; D may be TRBD1 (5 bases). CDR1 and CDR2 (germline): SGHDN, FVKESK. The V gene lost 0 bases and the J gene lost 8 bases, with 13 bases spanning the gap. The CDR3 covers 14 residues. The CDR3 reads CASSQDGAGRGYTF. CDR3 sequence (DNA): TGTGCCAGCAGCCAAGACGGGGCAGGACGCGGCTACACCTTC.

This clone was observed a handful of times. V is TRBV5-1 and J is TRBJ1-1; D is unclear. The V gene lost 4 bases and the J gene lost 6 bases, with 22 bases spanning the gap. The CDR3 contains 16 residues. Germline-derived CDR1 and CDR2 are SGHRS and YFSETQ. CDR3 protein: CASSLIPGPTGAEAFF. CDR3 in DNA: TGCGCCAGCAGCCTCATTCCCGGGCCCACCGGAGCTGAAGCTTTCTTT.

The rearrangement joins TRBV5-1 to TRBJ1-1; D ambiguous. Germline values: CDR1 SGHRS, CDR2 YFSETQ. The CDR3 has 13 residues. Trimming removed 4 bases at V and 0 bases at J, with 7 bases between. The CDR3: CASSLEMNTEAFF. The CDR3 bases are TGCGCCAGCAGCCTCGAGATGAACACTGAAGCTTTCTTT.

This clone was detected once. The genes are TRBV7-9 and TRBJ2-5; D remains unclear. This CDR3 region has 12 residues. Germline values: CDR1 SEHNR, CDR2 FQNEAQ (reference sequence). V was clipped by 6 bases and J by 8 bases, with 13 bases between them. The CDR3, as DNA: TGTGCCAGCAGGACACCCGGTGGAACCCAGTACTTC. Translated, it gives CASRTPGGTQYF.

The rearrangement links TRBV2 to TRBJ2-3; D tentatively fits TRBD1 or TRBD2 (5 bases each). V lost 7 bases, J lost 8 bases, and 10 bases lay in between. Germline assignment: CDR1 SNHLY and CDR2 FYNNEI. The CDR3 runs 11 residues. CDR3 in amino acids: CASMVGATQYF. Written as DNA, the CDR3 is TGTGCCAGCATGGTCGGGGCTACGCAGTATTTT.

The chain is built from TRBV5-4 and TRBJ2-1; no clear D. The V gene's germline CDR1 is SGHNT and CDR2 YYREEE (reference sequence). Deletions cut 4 bases from V and 0 bases from J, with 8 bases between. The CDR3 consists of 14 residues. For the CDR3, the DNA is TGTGCCAGCAGCGCCGCAGGCTCCTACAATGAGCAGTTCTTC. This gives the protein CASSAAGSYNEQFF.